The 13 T cell receptor beta chains reported below all come from one sample, sequenced in a study of T cell changes during pregnancy in multiple sclerosis. Only in-frame clones appear in the TCRdb table, and some are missing; sequencing was by immunoSEQ multiplex PCR. The sample has some 40,000 clones, over 75% seen once; the top ten hold 4.1%. Sequencing was performed on CD8+ T cells from peripheral blood mononuclear cells, taken in the first trimester of pregnancy. These receptors were taken from a female donor with multiple sclerosis, enrolled in a pregnancy study.

The sample holds one count of this clone. The chain links TRBV2 to TRBJ1-1; unclear D gene. With 6 bases removed from V and 0 bases from J, the gap between germline ends came to 5 bases. Germline V CDR1 and CDR2: SNHLY, FYNNEI. The CDR3 length is 12 residues. CDR3 region: CASRLLNTEAFF. DNA for the CDR3: TGTGCCAGCAGACTCCTGAACACTGAAGCTTTCTTT.

This chain uses TRBV4-3 with TRBJ1-1; 7 positions agree with TRBD1. Germline V gene data show CDR1 as LGHNA and CDR2 as YSLEER. The CDR3 is made up of 15 amino acids. The trim removed 0 bases at V and 4 bases at J, leaving 5 bases unmatched. The CDR3 here is CASSQDGQGVTEAFF. The DNA of the CDR3 is TGCGCCAGCAGCCAAGATGGGCAGGGGGTCACTGAAGCTTTCTTT.

The V and J genes are TRBV10-3 and TRBJ2-7; 11 bases align to TRBD2. Germline assignment: CDR1 ENHRY and CDR2 SYGVKD. Unmatched junction bases numbered 2, after V lost 3 bases and J lost 4 bases. This CDR3 is built from 14 residues. Here the CDR3 reads CAISELAGEYEQYF. The CDR3 nucleotides read TGTGCCATCAGTGAACTAGCGGGGGAGTACGAGCAGTACTTC.

This clone was seen a few times. The chain employs TRBV29-1 and TRBJ1-1; 8 nucleotides match TRBD1. This CDR3 is built from 13 residues. The germline V gene has CDR1 SQVTM and CDR2 ANQGSEA. After removal of 4 bases from V and 1 base from J, the junction contained 2 bases not matched to a gene. This CDR3 reads CSVGGTGNTEAFF. The DNA for the CDR3 is TGCAGCGTTGGCGGGACAGGGAACACTGAAGCTTTCTTT. The full variable domain, its missing parts supplied by reference TRBV29-1 and TRBJ1-1, is SAVISQKPSRDICQRGTSLTIQCQVDSQVTMMFWYRQQPGQSLTLIATANQGSEATYESGFVIDKFPISRPNLTFSTLTVSNMSPEDSSIYLCSVGGTGNTEAFFGQGTRLTVV.

This sequence joins TRBV4-3 and TRBJ2-7; a possible D gene is TRBD2 (6 bases). V dropped 6 bases and J dropped 4 bases, with 13 bases sitting between them. Per the germline V gene, CDR1 is LGHNA and CDR2 is YSLEER. CDR3 length equals 13 residues. The CDR3 protein is CASSPARGYEQYF. The DNA for the CDR3 is TGCGCCAGCAGTCCCGCCCGGGGGTACGAGCAGTACTTC.

The CDR3 spells CASSRASSYNEQFF. The CDR3 coding sequence is TGCGCCAGCAGCCGGGCCTCCTCCTACAATGAGCAGTTCTTC. The chain joins TRBV4-3 to TRBJ2-1; D call uncertain. The CDR3 runs to 14 residues. Germline CDR1 and CDR2: LGHNA and YSLEER. V shed 4 bases and J shed 0 bases, with 7 bases lying between them.

This chain joins TRBV5-6 and TRBJ1-2, with a weak D call TRBD1 (6 bases). CDR1 is SGHDT and CDR2 is YYEEEE in the germline V gene. This CDR3 is 13 amino acids long. V was cut by 4 bases and J by 4 bases, with 11 bases left in between. The CDR3 DNA sequence: TGTGCCAGCAGCCTCGGACAGACCTATGGCTACACCTTC. Translation gives CASSLGQTYGYTF.

This CDR3 is CASSQALFWAVEQYF. The CDR3 DNA reads as TGCGCCAGCAGCCAAGCCCTTTTTTGGGCAGTCGAGCAGTACTTC. The rearrangement uses TRBV4-1 and TRBJ2-7, with D unresolved. The ends were cut back, 1 base at V and 6 bases at J, with 16 bases in the middle. There are 15 residues in the CDR3. The germline V gene encodes CDR1 MGHRA and CDR2 YSYEKL.

This chain uses TRBV10-3 with TRBJ2-7; TRBD1 matches 8 bases. CDR1 and CDR2 (germline): ENHRY, SYGVKD. The CDR3 loop spans 14 amino acids. Trimming removed 6 bases from V and 4 bases from J; junction bases left unmatched: 8. The CDR3 sequence: CAIRTGTGNYEQYF. DNA for the CDR3: TGTGCCATCAGAACCGGGACAGGTAATTACGAGCAGTACTTC.

The chain recombines TRBV4-3 with TRBJ2-1; possibly TRBD2 for D (6 bases). Germline loops: CDR1 LGHNA, CDR2 YSLEER. The CDR3 is 15 residues long. Between the trimmed V and J ends, which lost 1 base and 4 bases, there was a span of 11 bases. This chain's CDR3 is CASSQVSRGYNEQFF. CDR3 DNA sequence: TGCGCCAGCAGCCAAGTTAGTCGGGGGTACAATGAGCAGTTCTTC.

The chain combines TRBV27 with TRBJ1-2; TRBD1 matches 9 bases. This CDR3 comprises 15 residues. Losses at the gene ends were 5 bases for V and 5 bases for J; bases not matched to a gene: 9. Germline V gene data show CDR1 as MNHEY and CDR2 as SMNVEV (reference sequence). CDR3 residues: CASSPQGARRYGYTF. The CDR3 coding sequence is TGTGCCAGCAGTCCACAGGGGGCGCGTCGATATGGCTACACCTTC.

The chain combines TRBV15 with TRBJ2-2; D might be TRBD1 (6 bases). Trimming pared 0 bases from V and 2 bases from J, leaving 13 bases between. The CDR3 covers 17 residues. Looked up from germline, CDR1 is LNHNV and CDR2 is YYDKDF (reference sequence). The CDR3 sequence is CATSRDLGQYNTGELFF. CDR3 sequence (DNA): TGTGCCACCAGCAGAGATCTCGGACAGTATAACACCGGGGAGCTGTTTTTT. Full variable domain (rest looked up from reference TRBV15 and TRBJ2-2): DAMVIQNPRYQVTQFGKPVTLSCSQTLNHNVMYWYQQKSSQAPKLLFHYYDKDFNNEADTPDNFQSRRPNTSFCFLDIRSPGLGDTAMYLCATSRDLGQYNTGELFFGEGSRLTVL.

The CDR3 is CASSYSGGLQETQYF. CDR3 nucleotides: TGTGCCAGCAGTTATAGCGGGGGACTACAAGAGACCCAGTACTTC. The J gene is TRBJ2-5, the V gene TRBV6-5; 9 positions match TRBD2. V gave up 3 bases and J gave up 2 bases; unmatched junction bases: 4. The germline V gene encodes CDR1 MNHEY and CDR2 SVGAGI. CDR3 size: 15 residues.